What follows describes a single T cell receptor (beta chain). This specimen belongs to a study of cytomegalovirus exposure and HLA in healthy donors. V was clipped by 7 bases and J by 4 bases; unmatched bases: 17. The CDR3 contains 19 residues. CDR1 SQVTM and CDR2 ANQGSEA come from the germline V gene. Repertoires were generated with immunoSEQ multiplex PCR, while TCRdb's copy carries only in-frame clones and drops some. Here the sample spans some 160,000 clones, approximately 90% being singletons. V gene TRBV29-1 combines with J gene TRBJ2-1, with 15 bases fitting TRBD2. Input material: PBMCs. This sequence was found in a man aged 18 to 29 in good health and CMV-seronegative. CDR3 DNA: TGCAGCGCGCAAGGACTAGCGGGAGGGGCTGGGGGACCTTACAATGAGCAGTTCTTC. Amino acids: CSAQGLAGGAGGPYNEQFF.